These T cell receptor beta chains were read from a single sample in a study of cytomegalovirus exposure and HLA in healthy donors. Clones were sequenced by immunoSEQ multiplex PCR, and TCRdb holds only the in-frame ones, with some missing. The table lists tens of thousands of clones, with approximately 2.7% in the top ten. The sample was PBMCs. These receptor sequences come from a man aged 35-49 years in good health and CMV-seronegative. CDR3s include the opening cysteine and the closing phenylalanine or tryptophan. D genes are given only for firm matches.

v_gene	j_gene	d_gene	CDR3aa	CDR3nt
TRBV6-5	TRBJ2-2	-	CASSYRTGPDTGELFF	TGTGCCAGCAGTTACCGCACAGGGCCAGACACCGGGGAGCTGTTTTTT
TRBV19	TRBJ2-3	TRBD2	CATRRGGGASDTQYF	TGTGCCACGCGACGCGGCGGGGGGGCGTCAGATACGCAGTATTTT
TRBV4-1	TRBJ2-5	TRBD2	CASSPPSYRRGAAQETQYF	TGCGCCAGCAGCCCCCCCTCCTACCGGCGGGGGGCCGCCCAAGAGACCCAGTACTTC
TRBV7-2	TRBJ2-5	-	CASSRVGGPPETQYF	TGTGCCAGCAGCAGAGTGGGGGGGCCTCCAGAGACCCAGTACTTC
TRBV7-2	TRBJ2-1	TRBD1	CASSPRQGAGEQFF	TGTGCCAGCAGCCCTCGACAGGGGGCGGGTGAGCAGTTCTTC
TRBV4-1	TRBJ2-3	-	CASSPVGRLRAHTDTQYF	TGCGCCAGCAGCCCGGTGGGTCGATTGAGGGCTCACACAGATACGCAGTATTTT
TRBV7-9	TRBJ1-6	TRBD1	CASRSRDRLNSPLHF	TGTGCCAGCAGGAGCCGGGACAGACTTAATTCACCCCTCCACTTT
TRBV5-1	TRBJ1-2	TRBD1	CASSLGQGGGYGYTF	TGCGCCAGCAGCTTAGGACAGGGAGGCGGGTATGGCTACACCTTC
TRBV19	TRBJ2-5	TRBD2	CASRPSGGETQYF	TGTGCCAGTAGACCTAGCGGGGGAGAGACCCAGTACTTC
TRBV5-8	TRBJ1-5	-	CASSLVARGASITQHF	TGTGCCAGCAGCTTGGTGGCTAGGGGCGCGTCGATCACCCAGCATTTT
TRBV30	TRBJ2-1	-	CAWSGGPGVYEQFF	TGTGCCTGGAGTGGTGGGCCCGGGGTGTACGAGCAGTTCTTC
TRBV6-6	TRBJ2-7	-	CASAPLDSFSYEQYF	TGTGCCAGCGCACCTTTGGATAGCTTCTCCTACGAGCAGTACTTC
TRBV2	TRBJ2-7	-	CASTGSPSSYEQYF	TGTGCCAGCACGGGGAGCCCGAGCTCCTACGAGCAGTACTTC
TRBV19	TRBJ1-5	TRBD1	CASSMVRQGSLQPQHF	TGTGCCAGTAGTATGGTTAGACAGGGAAGTTTGCAGCCCCAGCATTTT
TRBV7-2	TRBJ1-1	TRBD1	CASSFPLLDRERSEAFF	TGTGCCAGCAGCTTCCCCCTCTTGGACAGGGAAAGATCTGAAGCTTTCTTT
TRBV25-1	TRBJ1-5	-	CASSLSGAVGPQHF	TGTGCCAGCAGCCTCTCCGGAGCGGTAGGGCCCCAGCATTTT
TRBV30	TRBJ2-1	-	CAWTSPSYNEQFF	TGTGCCTGGACTTCCCCCTCCTACAATGAGCAGTTCTTC
TRBV6-1	TRBJ2-5	-	CASFEQVSETQYF	TGTGCCAGCTTCGAACAGGTTTCGGAGACCCAGTACTTC
TRBV30	TRBJ2-3	-	CAWTGRPGSWSTDTQYF	TGTGCCTGGACAGGGCGGCCCGGGAGTTGGAGCACAGATACGCAGTATTTT
TRBV10-3	TRBJ1-2	TRBD1	CAIRGDRGRNYGYTF	TGTGCCATCAGGGGGGACAGGGGGCGCAACTATGGCTACACCTTC
TRBV30	TRBJ2-7	-	CAWSETGNEQYF	TGTGCCTGGAGTGAAACAGGGAACGAGCAGTACTTC
TRBV30	TRBJ2-1	TRBD2	CAWIDGGAPLDNEQFF	TGTGCCTGGATTGACGGGGGGGCACCGTTGGACAATGAGCAGTTCTTC
TRBV9	TRBJ2-7	-	CASSGTGIHEQYF	TGTGCCAGCAGCGGTACAGGGATCCACGAGCAGTACTTC
TRBV7-3	TRBJ1-6	-	CASSKQGHYNSPLHF	TGTGCCAGCAGCAAACAGGGCCACTATAATTCACCCCTCCACTTT